This T cell receptor beta chain stems from a study of T cell responses to AZD1222 COVID-19 vaccine. CDR1 and CDR2 (germline): SGHVS, FQNEAQ. The CDR3 length is 14 residues. V was pared by 2 bases and J by 2 bases, with 7 bases between. Profiled with immunoSEQ multiplex PCR; TCRdb holds only in-frame clones, not every one. The table includes about 60,000 clones, roughly 84% detected once. The input for sequencing was peripheral blood, taken on day 0 of AZD1222 vaccination. The origin of this receptor is an adult in good health. The chain combines TRBV7-8 with TRBJ1-5; TRBD1 might be the D (5 bases). CDR3 sequence (DNA): TGTGCCAGCAGCTTAAGGGGTGGCAATCAGCCCCAGCATTTT. Translated: CASSLRGGNQPQHF.